These T cell receptor beta chains were read from a single sample in a study of shared clonotypes between healthy human individuals. TCRdb's copy holds only in-frame clones and misses some; the assay was immunoSEQ multiplex PCR. The table lists 1.5 million to 1.9 million clones, 98% of them singletons. Sequencing was done on a sample of naive CD4+ T cells sorted from blood. These receptors were obtained from a man aged 25-40 years in good health. Both conserved end residues are trimmed from each CDR3. Not all rows give a size; the values are once, few, many and, for expanded clones, a class.

.	TRBV10-1	TRBJ1-1	11	ASTQGWNTEAF
.	TRBV5-6	TRBJ2-2	14	ASSLPGLVYTGELF
.	TRBV6-1	TRBJ2-7	11	ASRRQGFYEQY
.	TRBV7-9	TRBJ2-6	13	ASSFEPRGANVLT
.	TRBV16	TRBJ2-3	11	ASSQVGRDTQY
.	TRBV5-1	TRBJ1-4	13	ASSLNSAGNEKLF
.	TRBV2	TRBJ2-1	11	ASKYGRNNEQF
.	TRBV19	TRBJ1-5	13	ASSITGLSNQPQH
.	TRBV18	TRBJ2-1	13	ASSAGTSGYNEQF
.	TRBV2	TRBJ1-5	13	ASSEWQGSGQPQH
.	TRBV18	TRBJ1-5	15	ASSPPGTGTGNQPQH
.	TRBV5-1	TRBJ2-1	14	ASSLARREGLNEQF
.	TRBV28	TRBJ2-1	17	ASSLFGTGLISSYNEQF
.	TRBV28	TRBJ2-7	11	ASSRETGRQQY
.	TRBV10-2	TRBJ1-1	11	ASRRPENTEAF
.	TRBV9	TRBJ1-3	13	ASSVEALSGNTIY
few	TRBV11-2	TRBJ2-7	10	ASSLGVYEQY
.	TRBV25-1	TRBJ1-2	14	ASSEWGTVGTNGYT
.	TRBV11-3	TRBJ2-1	11	ASSSSGWAEQF
.	TRBV28	TRBJ2-7	14	ASSFHLRDSHYEQY
.	TRBV5-1	TRBJ2-6	13	ASSLGTSGANVLT
.	TRBV6-6	TRBJ2-3	11	ASCLRFTDTQY
.	TRBV29-1	TRBJ1-4	11	SVGTGHNEKLF
.	TRBV28	TRBJ1-1	12	ASSSPKQGVRAF
.	TRBV5-1	TRBJ2-5	11	ASSRGSQETQY